Listed here are 12 T cell receptor beta chains from one sample, sequenced in a study of T cells in tuberculosis. TCRdb's copy holds only in-frame clones and misses some; the assay was immunoSEQ multiplex PCR. Of under 40,000 clones listed, approximately 93% were seen once; the top ten hold 2% to 2.5%. Specimen: PBMCs. The source is a donor between 10 and 35 years old with latent tuberculosis or without tuberculosis infection.

This clone was recorded once. DNA for the CDR3: TGTGCCTGGGGGAAGGACAGTCAAGAGACCCAGTACTTC. Translation: CAWGKDSQETQYF. The chain recombines TRBV30 with TRBJ2-5; maybe TRBD1 (6 bases). Germline V lookup: CDR1 GTSNPN, CDR2 SVGIG (reference sequence). The CDR3 has 13 residues. Trimming pared 5 bases from V and 2 bases from J, leaving 12 bases between.

The chain is built from TRBV5-1 and TRBJ1-6; no firm D call. The V and J ends lost 1 base and 10 bases respectively, with 9 bases between them. The germline V gene encodes CDR1 SGHRS and CDR2 YFSETQ. The CDR3 contains 13 residues. Here the CDR3 reads CASSLSTGSPLHF. Here the CDR3 DNA reads TGCGCCAGCAGCTTGTCAACGGGGTCACCCCTCCACTTT.

The J gene is TRBJ2-3, the V gene TRBV9, with a weak D call TRBD1 (7 bases). The CDR3 sequence is 15 residues long. Per germline, CDR1 SGDLS and CDR2 YYNGEE. V gave up 3 bases and J gave up 3 bases, with 14 bases separating them. The CDR3, as DNA: TGTGCCAGCAGCGAGGGGGCGGGGAGAACAGATACGCAGTATTTT. Translated, it gives CASSEGAGRTDTQYF.

J is TRBJ2-7 and V is TRBV27; TRBD1 agrees at 11 bases. The CDR3 is 13 amino acids. In germline, CDR1 is MNHEY, CDR2 SMNVEV (reference sequence). V shed 3 bases, J shed 6 bases, and the junction held 1 base outside the gene matches. The CDR3 here is CASSFGTGGEQYF. CDR3 DNA sequence: TGTGCCAGCAGTTTCGGGACAGGGGGCGAGCAGTACTTC.

This clone was seen only a few times. The chain couples TRBV28 to TRBJ1-1, with D tentatively TRBD1 (6 bases). The CDR3 is 12 residues long. The germline V and J ends were trimmed by 11 bases and 1 base, with 11 bases remaining between them. The V gene's germline CDR1 is MDHEN and CDR2 SYDVKM. CDR3: CAVLQGNTEAFF. The CDR3 DNA sequence: TGTGCCGTCTTACAGGGGAACACTGAAGCTTTCTTT.

V is TRBV7-9 and J is TRBJ1-2; D possibly corresponds to TRBD1 (5 bases). The CDR3 covers 14 residues. V gave up 4 bases and J gave up 2 bases, with 11 bases separating them. Per the germline V gene, CDR1 is SEHNR and CDR2 is FQNEAQ (reference sequence). CDR3 sequence reads: CASSSRDFNYGYTF. The CDR3 coding sequence is TGTGCCAGCAGCTCAAGGGACTTCAACTATGGCTACACCTTC.

This clone appeared once. V gene TRBV28 combines with J gene TRBJ2-7; 8 bases agree with TRBD2. Germline assignment: CDR1 MDHEN and CDR2 SYDVKM. The junction had 6 bases not matched to a gene; V was cut back by 6 bases and J by 2 bases. This CDR3 spans 14 amino acids. The CDR3 spells CASSLSGTTYEQYF. The CDR3 DNA sequence: TGTGCCAGCAGCCTTAGCGGGACTACCTACGAGCAGTACTTC.

This chain joins TRBV9 and TRBJ1-3, with a tentative D call TRBD1 (5 bases). The germline V and J ends were trimmed by 0 bases and 2 bases, with 15 bases remaining between them. Germline V lookup: CDR1 SGDLS, CDR2 YYNGEE. The CDR3 is 17 amino acids. The CDR3 bases are TGTGCCAGCAGCGTAGGGGGGGGAACAGCCGCTGGAAACACCATATATTTT. Translated, it gives CASSVGGGTAAGNTIYF.

The V call is TRBV10-3, the J call TRBJ1-6; 8 bases match TRBD1. Germline loops: CDR1 ENHRY, CDR2 SYGVKD. The CDR3 consists of 15 residues. V was clipped by 4 bases and J by 6 bases; unmatched bases: 5. CDR3 loop: CAISASGQGNSPLHF. CDR3 nucleotide sequence: TGTGCCATCAGTGCCTCCGGACAGGGTAATTCACCCCTCCACTTT.

This clone has just one count. This sequence joins TRBV11-2 and TRBJ2-7; possible D gene TRBD2, 5 bases. V lost 2 bases, J lost 3 bases, and 20 bases lay in between. The CDR3 covers 17 residues. Looked up from germline, CDR1 is SGHAT and CDR2 is FQNNGV. This CDR3 is CASSLRLSMQEVYEQYF. CDR3 bases: TGTGCCAGCAGCTTAAGGCTCTCGATGCAGGAGGTCTACGAGCAGTACTTC.

V and J are TRBV5-6 and TRBJ1-3; D remains unclear. Trimming left V 4 bases short and J 4 bases short, with 15 bases between. The CDR3 contains 15 residues. Germline values: CDR1 SGHDT, CDR2 YYEEEE. CDR3 DNA: TGTGCCAGCAGCCGTCGGAGGCCCCTCGGAAACACCATATATTTT. Translated, it gives CASSRRRPLGNTIYF.

V and J are TRBV4-2 and TRBJ1-5, with 9 bases matching TRBD1. The germline gives CDR1 LGHNA, CDR2 YNFKEQ. V shed 4 bases, J shed 3 bases, and the junction held 4 bases outside the gene matches. The CDR3 is 15 amino acids. The CDR3 loop reads CASSPGDRDNQPQHF. DNA of the CDR3: TGTGCCAGCAGCCCGGGGGACAGGGACAATCAGCCCCAGCATTTT.